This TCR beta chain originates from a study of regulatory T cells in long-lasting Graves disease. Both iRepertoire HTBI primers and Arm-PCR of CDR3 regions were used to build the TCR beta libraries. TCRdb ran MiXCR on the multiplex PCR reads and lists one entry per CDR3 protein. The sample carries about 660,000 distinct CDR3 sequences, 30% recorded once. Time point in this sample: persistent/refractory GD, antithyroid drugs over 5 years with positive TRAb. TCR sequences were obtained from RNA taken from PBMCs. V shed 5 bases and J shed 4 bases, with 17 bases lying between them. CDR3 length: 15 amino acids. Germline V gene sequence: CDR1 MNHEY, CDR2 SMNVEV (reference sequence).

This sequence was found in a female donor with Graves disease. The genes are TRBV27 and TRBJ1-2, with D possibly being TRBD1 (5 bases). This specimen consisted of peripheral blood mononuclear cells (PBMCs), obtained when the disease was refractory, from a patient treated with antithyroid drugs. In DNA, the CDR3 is TGTGCCAGCAGTGACGGGGACGGAAAAACCTATGGCTACACCTTC. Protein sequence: CASSDGDGKTYGYTF.